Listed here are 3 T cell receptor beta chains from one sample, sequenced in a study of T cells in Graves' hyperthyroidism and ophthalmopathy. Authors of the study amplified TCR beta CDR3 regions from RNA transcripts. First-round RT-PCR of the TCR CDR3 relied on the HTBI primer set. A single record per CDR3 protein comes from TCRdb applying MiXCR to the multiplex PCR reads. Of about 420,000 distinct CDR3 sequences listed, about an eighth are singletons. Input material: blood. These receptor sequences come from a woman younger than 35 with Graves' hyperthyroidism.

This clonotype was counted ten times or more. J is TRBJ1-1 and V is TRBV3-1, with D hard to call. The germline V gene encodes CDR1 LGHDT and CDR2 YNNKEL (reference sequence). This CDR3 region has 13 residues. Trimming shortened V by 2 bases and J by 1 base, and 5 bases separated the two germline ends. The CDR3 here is CASSQSENTEAFF. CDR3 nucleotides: TGTGCCAGCAGCCAATCAGAGAACACTGAAGCTTTCTTT.

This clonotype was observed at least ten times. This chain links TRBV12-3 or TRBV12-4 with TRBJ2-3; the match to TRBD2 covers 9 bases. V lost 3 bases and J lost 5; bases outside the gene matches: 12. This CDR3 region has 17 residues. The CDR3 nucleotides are TGTGCCAGCAGTTTGAGCCTCGGGACTAGCCTTTTAGATACGCAGTATTTT. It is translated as CASSLSLGTSLLDTQYF.

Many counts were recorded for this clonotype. Here the CDR3 reads CASSLVRQQPQHF. Here the CDR3 DNA reads TGTGCCAGCAGCTTAGTCCGCCAACAGCCCCAGCATTTT. This chain connects TRBV7-2 to TRBJ1-5; D is ambiguous. The CDR3 extends over 13 amino acids. The germline V and J ends were trimmed by 1 base and 7 bases, with 8 bases remaining between them. The germline V gene has CDR1 SGHTA and CDR2 FQGNSA.